A selection of T cell receptor beta chains follows, all from one sample in a study of regulatory T cells in long-lasting Graves disease. TCRdb itself ran the multiplex PCR reads through MiXCR, one entry per CDR3 protein. This sample has fewer than 400,000 distinct CDR3 sequences, with around 20% found just once. This material consisted of peripheral blood mononuclear cells (PBMCs), taken when the disease was refractory, from a patient treated with antithyroid drugs. The source is a female donor with Graves disease. Both conserved end residues are part of each CDR3. A D gene is named only where the DNA matches it firmly. Expanded clones are given a class, and other clones once, few, many or no size at all.

>NA|TRBV5-1|TRBJ2-7|few
TGCGCCAGCAGCTTGGCCTTCGGACAAGAAGCCTACGAGCAGTACTTC
CASSLAFGQEAYEQYF
>NA|TRBV6-1|TRBJ2-7|once
TGTGCCAGCAGACGGGACTGGAGTTCCCACGAGCAGTACTTC
CASRRDWSSHEQYF
>NA|TRBV28|TRBJ1-6|many
TGTGCCAGCAGCCCAGGGTTCGGTTCACCCCTCCACTTT
CASSPGFGSPLHF
>NA|TRBV6-1|TRBJ2-5|few
TGTGCCAGCGGGGTGAGATGGGAGACCCAGTACTTC
CASGVRWETQYF
>NA|TRBV13|TRBJ2-7|NA
TGTGCCAGCAGCGATTGGACGGGCGGGTCGTACGAGCAGTACTTC
CASSDWTGGSYEQYF
>NA|TRBV20-1|TRBJ1-2|few
TGCAGTGCTACAGGGTTAGGCTACACCTTC
CSATGLGYTF
>TRBD2|TRBV28|TRBJ2-5|many
TGTGCCAGCAGTTTCTCGGGACTAGCGGGAGGGATCCAAGAGACCCAGTACTTC
CASSFSGLAGGIQETQYF
>TRBD1|TRBV7-9|TRBJ1-4|NA
TGTGCCAGCAGCTTAGGGGGGACAGCATACAATGAAAAACTGTTTTTT
CASSLGGTAYNEKLFF
>TRBD2|TRBV3-1|TRBJ2-5|many
TGTGCCAGCAGCCAAGACCCACGGGGGAGGGGTGGACAAGAGACCCAGTACTTC
CASSQDPRGRGGQETQYF
>NA|TRBV28|TRBJ2-7|many
TGTGCCAGCAGTATAACTAGTACCCTACGAAGCGAGCAGTACTTC
CASSITSTLRSEQYF
>NA|TRBV20-1|TRBJ2-7|NA
TGCAGTGCTAGAGATTGGGCAGGGGTGTCCAACGAGCAGTACTTC
CSARDWAGVSNEQYF
>NA|TRBV7-3|TRBJ2-5|many
TGTGCCAGCAGCTTAGGGGGCCTGTACCAAGAGACCCAGTACTTC
CASSLGGLYQETQYF
>NA|TRBV4-1|TRBJ1-5|few
TGCGCCAGCAGCCAAGATAACAGGGACCAGCCCCAGCATTTT
CASSQDNRDQPQHF
>NA|TRBV6-1|TRBJ1-2|many
TGTGCCAGCAGTGGGTTTCCTGAGGGGGCTAACTATGGCTACACCTTC
CASSGFPEGANYGYTF
>NA|TRBV20-1|TRBJ2-7|NA
TGCAGTGCTAGAGATCAGGCGTTCTCCTACGAGCAGTACTTC
CSARDQAFSYEQYF
>NA|TRBV27|TRBJ2-7|many
TGTGCCAGCAGAAGGGGCTTCGGCTCCTACGAGCAGTACTTC
CASRRGFGSYEQYF
>NA|TRBV20-1|TRBJ1-2|NA
TGCAGTGCTCCCAGGGGCAATTCAAGATATGGCTACACCTTC
CSAPRGNSRYGYTF
>TRBD2|TRBV20-1|TRBJ2-2|few
TGCAGTGCTAGAGATTCCGCGGGAGAGTCAACCGGGGAGCTGTTTTTT
CSARDSAGESTGELFF
>TRBD1|TRBV27|TRBJ2-5|few
TGTGCCAGCAGTACCTCGGACAGGGGCGAGACCCAGTACTTC
CASSTSDRGETQYF
>NA|TRBV20-1|TRBJ2-7|few
TGCAGTGCTACTAGTGCTTACGAGCAGTACTTC
CSATSAYEQYF